This section outlines one T cell receptor (beta chain) sequence together with its context. Its antigen is not known. Primers included in the PCR were 60 Vbeta and 13 Jbeta primers. The method was immunoSEQ multiplex PCR; TCRdb's version includes in-frame clones alone and lacks a portion of them. In the table there are 100,000 to 150,000 clones, under 85% of which are singletons. Losses at the gene ends were 0 bases for V and 1 base for J; bases not matched to a gene: 5. The germline V gene encodes CDR1 MNHNS and CDR2 SASEGT. The CDR3 covers 16 residues. The record originates from a study of cytomegalovirus exposure and HLA in healthy donors. Across the study: About 200 million T cells yielded 90 million to 130 million unique TCR beta sequences, as an earlier analysis found. Study-level findings and limits: In an earlier analysis, productive rearrangement rates for most beta V segments clustered near 87% or 30%. The likely explanation for a cluster of highly shared sequence variants was sequencing artifact. Specificity of a few CMV-associated chains for CMV antigens was verified in vitro.

The V and J genes are TRBV6-1 and TRBJ1-1, with TRBD1 matching over 7 bases. Sequenced material: PBMCs. The source of this sequence is a woman aged 40-49 years in good health and CMV-seropositive. The CDR3 loop is CASSEAGWTGNTEAFF. CDR3 sequence (DNA): TGTGCCAGCAGTGAAGCAGGGTGGACAGGGAACACTGAAGCTTTCTTT.